This is a list of T cell receptor beta chains from one sample in a study of cytomegalovirus exposure and HLA in healthy donors. The assay was immunoSEQ multiplex PCR, and TCRdb's table has in-frame clones only and misses some. The table includes tens of thousands of clones, about 79% detected once. The sample consisted of PBMCs. Receptors were obtained from a man aged 35-49 years in good health and CMV-seronegative. CDR3s include the opening cysteine and the closing phenylalanine or tryptophan. The D gene is left open where the match is weak. Size tells how often a clone was seen (once, few, many) or the class of an expanded clone, and some rows leave it out.

size	D	V	J	length	DNA	CDR3
.	.	TRBV7-6	TRBJ2-7	14	TGTGCCAGCAGCCAGGAAACAGTCTCGTACGAGCAGTACTTC	CASSQETVSYEQYF
.	.	TRBV7-9	TRBJ1-5	15	TGTGCCAGCAGCCCCCCGGGGTACCACAATCAGCCCCAGCATTTT	CASSPPGYHNQPQHF
few	.	TRBV27	TRBJ1-4	16	TGTGCCAGCAGGACACAGGAGGGGTCACCCAATGAAAAACTGTTTTTT	CASRTQEGSPNEKLFF
.	.	TRBV6-5	TRBJ2-2	11	TGTGCCAGCGGGAGGACCGGGGAGCTGTTTTTT	CASGRTGELFF
.	.	TRBV5-1	TRBJ2-7	14	TGCGCCAGCAGCTGGGGCGGGGTGGGTTACGAGCAGTACTTC	CASSWGGVGYEQYF
.	.	TRBV6-1	TRBJ2-2	14	TGTGCCAGCAGTGACTGGGGGGACACCGGGGAGCTGTTTTTT	CASSDWGDTGELFF
.	TRBD1	TRBV6-5	TRBJ1-5	15	TGTGCCAGCAGTCGGGGACAGGGGAACCAAAGGGCCCAGCATTTT	CASSRGQGNQRAQHF
few	TRBD1	TRBV4-1	TRBJ2-1	16	TGCGCCAGCAGCCAAACCCTACCGGGACAGGGCAATGAGCAGTTCTTC	CASSQTLPGQGNEQFF
.	.	TRBV6-5	TRBJ2-7	15	TGTGCCAGCACCGATCTCGGTAGCGAGTCTTACGAGCAGTACTTC	CASTDLGSESYEQYF
.	TRBD1	TRBV29-1	TRBJ2-7	13	TGCAGCGTAGAAGGGACAGGGGGAGGCGAGCAGTACTTC	CSVEGTGGGEQYF
.	.	TRBV5-1	TRBJ2-7	15	TGCGCCAGCAGCTTGGGGTCAGGGCCCGGGTACGAGCAGTACTTC	CASSLGSGPGYEQYF
.	TRBD1	TRBV5-5	TRBJ1-2	12	TGTGCCAGCAGCTTAGACAGGGATGGCTACACCTTC	CASSLDRDGYTF
once	.	TRBV7-9	TRBJ2-7	14	TGTTCCAGCAGCGGACCTCCGGGACTCTACGAGCAGTACTTC	CSSSGPPGLYEQYF
.	.	TRBV2	TRBJ2-7	14	TGTGCCAGCAGGCCAGACACCGGCTCCTACGAGCAGTACTTC	CASRPDTGSYEQYF
.	TRBD1	TRBV4-1	TRBJ1-4	17	TGCGCCAGCAGCCAAGGGACAGGTTGGGGGACTAATGAAAAACTGTTTTTT	CASSQGTGWGTNEKLFF
.	.	TRBV6-1	TRBJ1-4	15	TGTGCCAGCAGTTCTAGGGAGGGGGGAAATGAAAAACTGTTTTTT	CASSSREGGNEKLFF
once	TRBD2	TRBV15	TRBJ2-2	19	TGTGCCACCAGCAGAGATCAGCTAGCGGGAGCCTCGGTCACCGGGGAGCTGTTTTTT	CATSRDQLAGASVTGELFF
once	.	TRBV11-2	TRBJ2-3	14	TGTGCCAGCAGCTTTTCAGGGGAACCAGATACGCAGTATTTT	CASSFSGEPDTQYF
.	TRBD2	TRBV7-9	TRBJ2-7	15	TGTGCCAGCAGCTTAGCCAGCGGGAGAGGGTACGAGCAGTACTTC	CASSLASGRGYEQYF
.	TRBD2	TRBV6-1	TRBJ2-7	14	TGTGCCAGCTCCCGGGGGGGCAGATCCTACGAGCAGTACTTC	CASSRGGRSYEQYF
.	.	TRBV6-5	TRBJ2-5	12	TGTGCCAGCACCGGAGTTCAGGAGACCCAGTACTTC	CASTGVQETQYF
.	TRBD2	TRBV11-2	TRBJ2-7	14	TGTGCCAGTAGCCGGACTAGTACTTCCTACGAGCAGTACTTC	CASSRTSTSYEQYF
few	TRBD1	TRBV10-3	TRBJ2-1	13	TGTGCCATGACCTCGGACAGGGAAAATGAGCAGTTCTTC	CAMTSDRENEQFF
.	TRBD1	TRBV27	TRBJ2-1	16	TGTGCCAGCAGTTCCACCGGGACAGGGGTGTACAATGAGCAGTTCTTC	CASSSTGTGVYNEQFF
.	.	TRBV9	TRBJ1-1	14	TGTGCCAGCAGCACCGATCAAGCCAACACTGAAGCTTTCTTT	CASSTDQANTEAFF
few	.	TRBV10-3	TRBJ2-5	15	TGTGCCATCGGGCCGGGACAAAAAATCAAAGAGACCCAGTACTTC	CAIGPGQKIKETQYF
once	TRBD2	TRBV7-8	TRBJ2-5	13	TGTGCCAGCAGCTTCCTAACTAGCGGGGCCCTCTACTTC	CASSFLTSGALYF
.	TRBD2	TRBV5-1	TRBJ2-6	19	TGCGCCAGCAGCTTGGAACCTAGCGGGAGGGCCCGCGGGGCCAACGTCCTGACTTTC	CASSLEPSGRARGANVLTF
.	TRBD2	TRBV2	TRBJ2-5	15	TGTGCCAGCAGTTCGGGACTAGCGGGAGAAGAGACCCAGTACTTC	CASSSGLAGEETQYF
.	TRBD1	TRBV7-6	TRBJ2-2	14	TGTGCCAGCAGCCCCCAGGGGGACACCGGGGAGCTGTTTTTT	CASSPQGDTGELFF
.	.	TRBV6-6	TRBJ2-7	13	TGTGCCAGCGGCCAACAGGGAGACGGCGAGCAGTACTTC	CASGQQGDGEQYF
few	TRBD2	TRBV19	TRBJ2-7	18	TGTGCCAGTAGTCTTTATCCCACCGGGACTAGCGGGATATACGAGCAGTACTTC	CASSLYPTGTSGIYEQYF
few	TRBD1	TRBV7-9	TRBJ2-2	14	TGTGCCAGCAGCGCGGACAGGGAAGCCGGGGAGCTGTTTTTT	CASSADREAGELFF
.	TRBD2	TRBV5-1	TRBJ2-1	16	TGCGCCAGCAGCTTGCTTACTAGCGGGAGAGGGAATGAGCAGTTCTTC	CASSLLTSGRGNEQFF
.	.	TRBV5-6	TRBJ2-7	12	TGTGCCAGCACCAGGGGCTCCTACGAGCAGTACTTC	CASTRGSYEQYF
.	TRBD2	TRBV19	TRBJ2-5	13	TGTGCCAGTAAGACCGCGGGAGGGGAGACCCAGTACTTC	CASKTAGGETQYF
.	TRBD1	TRBV29-1	TRBJ2-2	13	TGCAGCGCCGGGACAGGGAGGACCGGGGAGCTGTTTTTT	CSAGTGRTGELFF
.	TRBD1	TRBV28	TRBJ1-4	14	TGTGCCAGCAGTCCGGGACAGGGGATTCAAAAACTGTTTTTT	CASSPGQGIQKLFF
.	TRBD1	TRBV4-2	TRBJ1-4	16	TGTGCCAGCAGCCAACCCCGAGAGGGGGCAGGTGAAAAACTGTTTTTT	CASSQPREGAGEKLFF
.	TRBD1	TRBV30	TRBJ2-2	16	TGTGCCTGGAGGGCCCGTGGGACAGCGAACACCGGGGAGCTGTTTTTT	CAWRARGTANTGELFF